A single sample gave rise to the 4 T cell receptor beta chains below, sequenced in a study of T cells in tuberculosis. Data came from immunoSEQ multiplex PCR; TCRdb stores just in-frame clones and leaves some out. The sample gives 50,000 to 65,000 clones, approximately 91% of which show up once; less than 25% is in the top ten. Cells were sorted from thawed PBMC rested overnight and stained with GMM-loaded CD1B tetramer, viability dye and anti-CD3. The CD1B tetramers carried C32 glucose monomycolate purified from Rhodococcus equi. Sequencing input: CD1b-GMM tetramer-negative cells sorted from PBMCs. These receptors all stem from an adult woman with latent tuberculosis.

The V call is TRBV4-1, the J call TRBJ2-7, with TRBD2 matching over 7 bases. This CDR3 has 16 amino acids. The V gene's germline CDR1 is MGHRA and CDR2 YSYEKL. V was pared by 0 bases and J by 3 bases, with 8 bases of the junction left unmatched. CDR3 sequence: CASSQERRAGRYEQYF. CDR3 nucleotides: TGCGCCAGCAGCCAAGAACGTCGAGCGGGACGCTACGAGCAGTACTTC.

The chain couples TRBV7-9 to TRBJ1-2; D gene uncertain. This CDR3 contains 14 residues. Per the germline V gene, CDR1 is SEHNR and CDR2 is FQNEAQ (reference sequence). The germline V and J ends were trimmed by 5 bases and 2 bases, with 12 bases remaining between them. This chain's CDR3 is CASSPPGPNYGYTF. The CDR3 DNA follows: TGTGCCAGCAGCCCTCCGGGTCCCAACTATGGCTACACCTTC.

This clone was observed once. This specimen includes other DNA sequences encoding the same CDR3. This chain links TRBV29-1 with TRBJ2-5; 7 nucleotides match TRBD1. The CDR3 contains 13 residues. Trimming removed 6 bases from V and 3 bases from J; junction bases left unmatched: 7. Germline values: CDR1 SQVTM, CDR2 ANQGSEA. The CDR3 bases are TGCAGCGTCGCTAGGGGGCCTGAAGAGACCCAGTACTTC. Its protein is CSVARGPEETQYF.

This chain connects TRBV5-4 to TRBJ2-3; 7 bases map to TRBD2. V was clipped by 1 base and J by 5 bases; unmatched bases: 1. Germline V gives CDR1 SGHNT, CDR2 YYREEE (reference sequence). This CDR3 has 13 residues. For the CDR3, the DNA is TGTGCCAGCAGCTTGCGGGGGGAAGATACGCAGTATTTT. Encoded protein: CASSLRGEDTQYF.